This TCR beta chain was recovered during a study of blood T cell repertoires in COVID-19. Sequencing used immunoSEQ multiplex PCR; TCRdb keeps in-frame clones, though not all of them. The sample carries approximately 94,000 clones, 70% to 80% recorded once. Germline CDR1 is LGHDT and CDR2 is YNNKEL (reference sequence). The CDR3 extends over 15 amino acids. The ends were cut back, 0 bases at V and 1 base at J, with 8 bases in the middle. The V call is TRBV3-1 (or the pseudogene TRBV3-2), the J call TRBJ2-3; D may be TRBD1 (5 bases). The sequenced sample consisted of peripheral blood. This TCR was recovered from a woman aged 70-85 years with acute or convalescent COVID-19. The CDR3 loop reads CASSQEGARTDTQYF. The CDR3 region has the DNA TGTGCCAGCAGCCAAGAAGGGGCCCGCACAGATACGCAGTATTTT.